This T cell receptor (beta chain) was captured in a study of shared clonotypes between healthy human individuals. The germline CDR1 and CDR2 sequences are SGHVS and FQNEAQ. The CDR3 runs 16 residues. Unmatched junction bases numbered 7, after V lost 5 bases and J lost 0 bases. Several immunoSEQ plates held equal portions of the genomic DNA taken from each subset. Sequencing on ten immunoSEQ deep assay plates was performed for unsorted PBMC DNA. The method was immunoSEQ multiplex PCR; TCRdb's version includes in-frame clones alone and lacks a portion of them. The sample holds about half a million clones, 78% seen once.

V and J are TRBV7-8 and TRBJ2-4, with TRBD2 identical over 7 bases. The receptor's source is a woman aged 40 to 50 in good health. Some clones in this sample may be carry-over from other donors' samples. Sequenced sample: PBMCs. DNA for the CDR3: TGTGCCAGCAGCCGGGCTAGCGGCCTAGCCAAAAACATTCAGTACTTC. This translates into CASSRASGLAKNIQYF.